This T cell receptor beta chain came from a study of metastatic and nonmetastatic thyroid tumors. TCRdb called clones again from the PCR reads with MiXCR. The profile covers approximately 42,000 clones, with around 24% appearing a single time and more than 12% taken by the ten largest. Patients had received no treatment of any kind before thyroid surgery. The germline gives CDR1 MNHNS, CDR2 SASEGT. The junction had 12 bases not matched to a gene; V was cut back by 7 bases and J by 2 bases. The CDR3 is 16 residues long. This clone occurred a few times. V gene TRBV6-1 combines with J gene TRBJ2-7, with 9 positions matching TRBD2. The specimen sequenced was tumor tissue. The source of this sequence is a female donor with papillary thyroid cancer or a benign thyroid nodule (not recorded which). Some clones in this sample may be carry-over from other donors' samples. CDR3 bases: TGTGCCAGCATCTCATCTAGCGGGACGGTGACCTACGAGCAGTACTTC. The encoded protein is CASISSSGTVTYEQYF.